This passage covers 27 T cell receptor beta chains from one sample sequenced in a study of blood T cell repertoires in COVID-19. Libraries were prepared by immunoSEQ multiplex PCR; TCRdb keeps only in-frame clonotypes and omits some of them. The sample contains 68,000 or so clones, 70% to 90% of which appear only once. The sample was peripheral blood. The origin of the receptors is a woman in her fifties or sixties with COVID-19, enrolled during active disease.

This rearrangement joins TRBV30 to TRBJ2-2; 13 bases align to TRBD2. J lost 5 bases, V lost 1 base, and 7 bases had no gene match. This CDR3 is 17 amino acids long. The germline V gene has CDR1 GTSNPN and CDR2 SVGIG (reference sequence). The DNA for the CDR3 is TGTGCCTGGAGTGGTAGGACTAGCGGGAGAGGAACCGGGGAGCTGTTTTTT. Translating gives CAWSGRTSGRGTGELFF.

This clone was recorded once. The chain carries TRBV18 and TRBJ2-5, with 7 positions matching TRBD1. J lost 3 bases, V lost 3 bases, and 4 bases had no gene match. The CDR3 contains 14 residues. The germline gives CDR1 KGHSH, CDR2 LQKENI. DNA for the CDR3: TGTGCCAGCTCACCGGGACAGCTAAAAGAGACCCAGTACTTC. As protein: CASSPGQLKETQYF.

This sequence joins TRBV5-1 and TRBJ2-1, with D maybe TRBD1 (6 bases). The CDR3 spans 15 residues. V gave up 0 bases and J gave up 6 bases, with 13 bases separating them. Germline V gives CDR1 SGHRS, CDR2 YFSETQ. The CDR3 here is CASSLAGIGGNEQFF. Here the CDR3 DNA reads TGCGCCAGCAGCTTGGCAGGGATAGGGGGCAATGAGCAGTTCTTC.

The J gene is TRBJ1-1, the V gene TRBV19; perhaps TRBD1 as D (5 bases). The V and J ends lost 3 bases and 9 bases respectively, with 11 bases between them. The CDR3 is 12 amino acids. Germline lookup yields CDR1 LNHDA and CDR2 SQIVND (reference sequence). The CDR3 DNA sequence: TGTGCCAGTAGTATGCTGACAGCCAAAGCTTTCTTT. Its translation: CASSMLTAKAFF.

This chain connects TRBV27 to TRBJ1-2, with D uncertain. The CDR3 runs 16 residues. Germline loops: CDR1 MNHEY, CDR2 SMNVEV (reference sequence). V lost 7 bases to trimming and J lost 7 bases, with 25 bases between them. As DNA, the CDR3 is TGTGCCAGCATGCCGCTCGTTAGGGCTCCCGAGGGTGGCTACACCTTC. Its protein is CASMPLVRAPEGGYTF.

The chain links TRBV5-4 to TRBJ1-1, with D possibly TRBD1 on 6 matching bases. The V end lost 4 bases, the J end lost 11 bases, and 21 bases lay between the germline ends. Germline V lookup: CDR1 SGHNT, CDR2 YYREEE (reference sequence). The length of the CDR3 is 14 residues. The CDR3: CASSPTGQARQAFF. The CDR3 DNA reads as TGTGCCAGCAGCCCCACAGGGCAGGCTCGTCAGGCTTTCTTT.

V gene TRBV4-1 combines with J gene TRBJ1-5; tentative D call: TRBD1 (5 bases). CDR1 is MGHRA and CDR2 is YSYEKL in the germline V gene. Trimming took off 8 bases at V and 1 base at J, with 15 bases between the two ends. The CDR3 runs to 15 residues. Here the CDR3 reads CASAREGGSNQPQHF. CDR3 sequence (DNA): TGCGCCAGCGCCAGGGAGGGAGGGAGCAATCAGCCCCAGCATTTT.

This sequence joins TRBV10-3 and TRBJ2-4; 9 bases agree with TRBD1. Per germline, CDR1 ENHRY and CDR2 SYGVKD. The CDR3 runs 16 residues. V shed 10 bases, J shed 0 bases, and the junction held 10 bases outside the gene matches. CDR3 sequence (DNA): TGTGCCACCCCTGCCGGGACAGGGATAGCCAAAAACATTCAGTACTTC. Amino acid sequence: CATPAGTGIAKNIQYF.

The rearrangement links TRBV7-9 to TRBJ1-3; 8 bases match TRBD1. There are 15 residues in the CDR3. Trimming at V came to 1 base and at J to 1 base, leaving 0 bases not matched to a gene. Germline V lookup: CDR1 SEHNR, CDR2 FQNEAQ (reference sequence). DNA of the CDR3: TGTGCCAGCAGCTTAGGGACAGGGTCTGGAAACACCATATATTTT. Translation gives CASSLGTGSGNTIYF.

This sequence joins TRBV19 and TRBJ1-1; D is possibly TRBD1 (6 bases). The CDR3 runs to 15 residues. Germline CDR1 LNHDA, CDR2 SQIVND (reference sequence). Trimming removed 5 bases at V and 1 base at J, with 14 bases between. The CDR3 reads CASSPSGAGNTEAFF. CDR3 nucleotides: TGTGCCAGTAGTCCATCAGGGGCGGGGAACACTGAAGCTTTCTTT.

The V call is TRBV4-2, the J call TRBJ2-7, with TRBD2 matching over 9 bases. Germline V gene data show CDR1 as LGHNA and CDR2 as YNFKEQ. J was trimmed by 2 bases and V by 0 bases; bases with no gene match: 2. This CDR3 has 15 amino acids. The CDR3 spells CASSQESGGPYEQYF. DNA for the CDR3: TGTGCCAGCAGCCAAGAGAGCGGGGGGCCCTACGAGCAGTACTTC.

The chain is built from TRBV3-1 (or the pseudogene TRBV3-2) and TRBJ2-2, with TRBD1 matching 9 bases. CDR1 is LGHDT, CDR2 YNNKEL, per germline (reference sequence). V lost 1 base, J lost 3 bases, and 3 bases stayed unmatched. The CDR3 has 16 amino acids. The CDR3: CASSQGTGVDTGELFF. DNA of the CDR3: TGTGCCAGCAGCCAAGGGACAGGGGTTGACACCGGGGAGCTGTTTTTT.

V and J are TRBV28 and TRBJ2-7; TRBD2 might be the D (6 bases). Trimming stripped 6 bases from V and 6 bases from J, with 15 bases between. The V gene's germline CDR1 is MDHEN and CDR2 SYDVKM. This CDR3 comprises 13 residues. The CDR3 reads CASSSGGVAEQYF. The CDR3 bases are TGTGCCAGCAGCAGTGGAGGGGTAGCCGAGCAGTACTTC.

The chain combines TRBV9 with TRBJ1-6; a weak D match, TRBD1 (6 bases). Germline V CDR1 and CDR2: SGDLS, YYNGEE. CDR3 size: 15 residues. Trimming took 4 bases from V and 4 from J, leaving 12 bases between them. The CDR3 region is CASSPRTDYNSPLHF. In nucleotides, the CDR3 is TGTGCCAGCAGCCCTCGGACAGATTATAATTCACCCCTCCACTTT. Full variable domain (missing parts from reference TRBV9 and TRBJ1-6): DSGVTQTPKHLITATGQRVTLRCSPRSGDLSVYWYQQSLDQGLQFLIQYYNGEERAKGNILERFSAQQFPDLHSELNLSSLELGDSALYFCASSPRTDYNSPLHFGNGTRLTVT.

The chain employs TRBV7-9 and TRBJ2-7; the match to TRBD1 covers 8 bases. Germline values: CDR1 SEHNR, CDR2 FQNEAQ (reference sequence). The junction had 7 bases not matched to a gene; V was cut back by 3 bases and J by 3 bases. The CDR3 length is 15 residues. The CDR3 here is CASSLGRTGYYEQYF. The CDR3 DNA sequence: TGTGCCAGCAGCTTGGGCCGGACAGGGTACTACGAGCAGTACTTC.

This clone came up once. The chain uses TRBV19 and TRBJ1-1; 8 bases agree with TRBD1. J gave up 5 bases and V 5 bases, and 10 bases lay outside the gene matches. Germline values: CDR1 LNHDA, CDR2 SQIVND (reference sequence). This CDR3 comprises 15 residues. For the CDR3, the DNA is TGTGCCAGTAGTTCGAGCGACAGGGGTAAAACTGAAGCTTTCTTT. It translates to CASSSSDRGKTEAFF.

Comment on this clone: The junction departs from the called germline gene at one end, perhaps through a read error. The V and J genes are TRBV7-9 and TRBJ1-1; 7 bases are a match to TRBD1. The germline gives CDR1 SEHNR, CDR2 FQNEAQ (reference sequence). The CDR3 has 10 amino acids. The CDR3: CASSLTPGQF. For the CDR3, the DNA is TGTGCCAGCAGCTTAACTCCGGGACAGTTT.

The V call is TRBV18, the J call TRBJ2-1, with 10 nucleotides matching TRBD2. Germline values: CDR1 KGHSH, CDR2 LQKENI. The CDR3 has 17 residues. With 2 bases clipped from V and 4 bases from J, the junction kept 8 bases outside the gene matches. CDR3 DNA sequence: TGTGCCAGCTCACCATGGCCTAGCGGGAGATATTACAATGAGCAGTTCTTC. Encoded protein: CASSPWPSGRYYNEQFF.

This rearrangement joins TRBV9 to TRBJ2-5, with D possibly being TRBD1 (5 bases). The V and J ends lost 3 bases and 1 base respectively, with 13 bases between them. The CDR3 has 15 amino acids. Germline CDR1 is SGDLS and CDR2 is YYNGEE. The CDR3 sequence is CASSASRQSQETQYF. As DNA, the CDR3 is TGTGCCAGCAGCGCCTCCCGACAGTCCCAAGAGACCCAGTACTTC.

The chain links TRBV5-6 to TRBJ1-2; unclear D gene. The CDR3 has 14 residues. Trimming cost V 1 base and J 0 bases, with 7 bases left between them. CDR1 is SGHDT and CDR2 is YYEEEE in the germline V gene. CDR3 loop: CASSLITANYGYTF. CDR3 DNA sequence: TGTGCCAGCAGCTTGATTACGGCTAACTATGGCTACACCTTC. Drawing the rest from reference TRBV5-6 and TRBJ1-2, the complete variable domain is DAGVTQSPTHLIKTRGQQVTLRCSPKSGHDTVSWYQQALGQGPQFIFQYYEEEERQRGNFPDRFSGHQFPNYSSELNVNALLLGDSALYLCASSLITANYGYTFGSGTRLTVV.

CDR3 DNA sequence: TGTGCCAGCAGTTTCGGGAGGGGCATGAACTATGGCTACACCTTC. Translated: CASSFGRGMNYGYTF. The chain links TRBV3-1 (or the pseudogene TRBV3-2) to TRBJ1-2, with D perhaps TRBD1 (5 bases). Trimming took 6 bases from V and 2 from J, leaving 16 bases between them. The CDR3 is 15 amino acids. Germline V gene sequence: CDR1 LGHDT, CDR2 YNNKEL (reference sequence).

J is TRBJ1-2 and V is TRBV30; D unresolved. This CDR3 comprises 12 residues. From germline, CDR1 is GTSNPN and CDR2 SVGIG (reference sequence). The ends were cut back, 3 bases at V and 2 bases at J, with 7 bases in the middle. The CDR3 protein is CAWRFKNYGYTF. CDR3 sequence (DNA): TGTGCCTGGAGGTTCAAAAACTATGGCTACACCTTC.

The gene calls are TRBV10-3 and TRBJ1-5, with D perhaps matching TRBD1 (6 bases). Trimming pared 4 bases from V and 1 base from J, leaving 14 bases between. This CDR3 is built from 16 residues. Per germline, CDR1 ENHRY and CDR2 SYGVKD. CDR3: CAISATPGQSNQPQHF. The CDR3 DNA follows: TGTGCCATCAGTGCCACACCGGGACAAAGCAATCAGCCCCAGCATTTT.

This clone was observed a single time. V is TRBV19 and J is TRBJ2-1; D remains ambiguous. CDR3 size: 14 residues. Germline values: CDR1 LNHDA, CDR2 SQIVND (reference sequence). Trimming removed 9 bases from V and 0 bases from J, with 12 bases in between. CDR3 protein: CASSTTGSYNEQFF. The CDR3 nucleotides are TGTGCCAGCTCGACGACGGGCTCCTACAATGAGCAGTTCTTC.

V usage is TRBV6-4 and J usage is TRBJ2-5; possibly TRBD2 for D (5 bases). The CDR3 consists of 12 residues. Germline V gene sequence: CDR1 MRHNA, CDR2 SNTAGT. Trimming removed 8 bases from V and 0 bases from J, with 7 bases in between. The CDR3 is CASRTYQETQYF. In DNA, the CDR3 is TGTGCCAGCCGGACTTACCAAGAGACCCAGTACTTC.

The chain has TRBV12-3 or TRBV12-4 and TRBJ2-5; the D is unclear. CDR3 length equals 13 residues. Trimming shortened V by 6 bases and J by 1 base, and 9 bases separated the two germline ends. As DNA, the CDR3 is TGTGCCAGCAGCCGGTCCGTCCAAGAGACCCAGTACTTC. Translated: CASSRSVQETQYF.

As regards this clone: Different DNA sequences within this sample yield the same CDR3. The rearrangement uses TRBV24-1 and TRBJ1-5, with D uncertain. CDR1 KGHDR and CDR2 SFDVKD come from the germline V gene. The CDR3 totals 14 residues. Trimming took off 1 base at V and 6 bases at J, with 9 bases between the two ends. CDR3 sequence: CATSDLSGSQPQHF. DNA of the CDR3: TGTGCCACCAGTGATTTATCCGGGAGTCAGCCCCAGCATTTT.